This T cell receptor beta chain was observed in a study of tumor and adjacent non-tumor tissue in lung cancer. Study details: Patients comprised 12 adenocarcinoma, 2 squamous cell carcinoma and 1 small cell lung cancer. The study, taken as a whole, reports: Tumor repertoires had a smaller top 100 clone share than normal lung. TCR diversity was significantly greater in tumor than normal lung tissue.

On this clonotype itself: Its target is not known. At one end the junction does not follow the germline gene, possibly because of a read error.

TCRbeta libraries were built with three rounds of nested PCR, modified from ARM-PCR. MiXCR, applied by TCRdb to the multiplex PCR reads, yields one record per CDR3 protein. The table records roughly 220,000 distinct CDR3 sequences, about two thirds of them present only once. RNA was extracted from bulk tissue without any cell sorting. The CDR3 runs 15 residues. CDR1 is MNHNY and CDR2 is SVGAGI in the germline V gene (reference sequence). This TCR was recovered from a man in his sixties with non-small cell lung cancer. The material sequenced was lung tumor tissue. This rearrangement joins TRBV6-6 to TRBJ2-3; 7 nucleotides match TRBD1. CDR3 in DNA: TGTGCCAGCAGCCACGGACAGGAGCGCACAGATACGCAGTATTTC. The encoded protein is CASSHGQERTDTQYF.